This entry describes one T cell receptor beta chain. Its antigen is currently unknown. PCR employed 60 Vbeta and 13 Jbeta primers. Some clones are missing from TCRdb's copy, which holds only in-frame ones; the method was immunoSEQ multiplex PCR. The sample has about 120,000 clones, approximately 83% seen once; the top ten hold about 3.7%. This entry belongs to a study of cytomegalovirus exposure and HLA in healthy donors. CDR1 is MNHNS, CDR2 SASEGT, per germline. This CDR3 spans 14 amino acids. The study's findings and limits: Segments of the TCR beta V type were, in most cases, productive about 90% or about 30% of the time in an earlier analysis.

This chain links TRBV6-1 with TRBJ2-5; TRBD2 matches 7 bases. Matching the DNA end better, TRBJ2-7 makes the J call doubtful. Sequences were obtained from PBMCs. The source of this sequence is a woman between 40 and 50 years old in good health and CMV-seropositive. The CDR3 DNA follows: TGTGCCAGCAAATCAACGGGGGGTGCATACGAGCAGTACTTC. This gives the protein CASKSTGGAYEQYF.